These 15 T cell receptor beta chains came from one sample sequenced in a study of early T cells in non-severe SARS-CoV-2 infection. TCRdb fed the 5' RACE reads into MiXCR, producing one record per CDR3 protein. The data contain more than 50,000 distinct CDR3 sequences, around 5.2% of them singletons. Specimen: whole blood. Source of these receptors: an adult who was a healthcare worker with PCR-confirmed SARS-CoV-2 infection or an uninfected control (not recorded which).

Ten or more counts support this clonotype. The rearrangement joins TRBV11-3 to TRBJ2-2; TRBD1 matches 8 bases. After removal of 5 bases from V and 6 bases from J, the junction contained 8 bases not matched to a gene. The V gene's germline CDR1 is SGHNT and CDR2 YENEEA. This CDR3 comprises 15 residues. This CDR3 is CASSLGQVGAGELFF. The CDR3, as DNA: TGTGCCAGCAGCCTGGGACAGGTCGGTGCCGGGGAGCTGTTTTTT.

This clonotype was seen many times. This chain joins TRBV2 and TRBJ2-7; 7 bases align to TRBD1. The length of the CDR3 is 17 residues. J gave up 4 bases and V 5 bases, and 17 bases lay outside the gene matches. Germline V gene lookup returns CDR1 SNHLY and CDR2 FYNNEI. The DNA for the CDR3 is TGTGCCAGCAGTTTCCATCTAACCGGGACAGCTAGTTACGAGCAGTACTTC. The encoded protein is CASSFHLTGTASYEQYF.

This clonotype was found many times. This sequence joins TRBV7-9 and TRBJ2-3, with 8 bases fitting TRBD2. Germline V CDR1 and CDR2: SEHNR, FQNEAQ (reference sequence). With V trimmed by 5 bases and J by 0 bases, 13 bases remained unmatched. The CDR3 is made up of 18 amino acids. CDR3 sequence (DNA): TGTGCCAGCAGCCGACCTCCAACTAGCGGCATAAGCACAGATACGCAGTATTTT. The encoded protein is CASSRPPTSGISTDTQYF.

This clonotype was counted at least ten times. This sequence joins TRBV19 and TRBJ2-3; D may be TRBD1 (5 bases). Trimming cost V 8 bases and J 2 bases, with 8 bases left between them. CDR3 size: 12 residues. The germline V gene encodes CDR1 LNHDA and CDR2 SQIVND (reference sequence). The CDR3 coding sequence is TGTGCCAGTGGGGCCCTCACAGATACGCAGTATTTT. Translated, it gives CASGALTDTQYF.

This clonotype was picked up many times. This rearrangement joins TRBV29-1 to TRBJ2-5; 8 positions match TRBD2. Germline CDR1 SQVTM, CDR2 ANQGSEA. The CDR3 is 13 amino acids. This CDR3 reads CITSGDREETQYF. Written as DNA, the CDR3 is TGCATTACTAGCGGAGATCGTGAGGAGACCCAGTACTTC.

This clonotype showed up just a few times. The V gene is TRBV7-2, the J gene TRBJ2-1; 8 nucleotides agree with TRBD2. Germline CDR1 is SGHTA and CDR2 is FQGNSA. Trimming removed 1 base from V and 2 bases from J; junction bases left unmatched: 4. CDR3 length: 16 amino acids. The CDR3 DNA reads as TGTGCCAGCAGCTTAGTAGGCGGGGGGACCTACAATGAGCAGTTCTTC. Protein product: CASSLVGGGTYNEQFF.

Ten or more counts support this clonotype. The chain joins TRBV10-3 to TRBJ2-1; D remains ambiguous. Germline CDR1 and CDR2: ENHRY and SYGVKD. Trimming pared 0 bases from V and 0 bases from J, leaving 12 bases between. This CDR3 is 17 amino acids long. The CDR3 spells CAISESADLSSYNEQFF. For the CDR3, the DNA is TGTGCCATCAGTGAGTCCGCCGACTTAAGCTCCTACAATGAGCAGTTCTTC.

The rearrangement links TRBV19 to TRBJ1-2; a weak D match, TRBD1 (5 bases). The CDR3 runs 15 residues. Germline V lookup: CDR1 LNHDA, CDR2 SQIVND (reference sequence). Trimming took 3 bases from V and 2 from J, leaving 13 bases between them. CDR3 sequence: CASSMAGTANYGYTF. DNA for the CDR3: TGTGCCAGTAGTATGGCAGGGACCGCAAACTATGGCTACACCTTC.

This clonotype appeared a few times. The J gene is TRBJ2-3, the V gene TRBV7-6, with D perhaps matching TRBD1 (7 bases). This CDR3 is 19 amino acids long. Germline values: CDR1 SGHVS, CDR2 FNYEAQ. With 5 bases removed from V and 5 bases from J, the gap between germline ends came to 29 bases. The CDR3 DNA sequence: TGTGCCAGCAGCCTCCGGGACAGCACCTCCTTCGGGAGAGGAGATACGCAGTATTTT. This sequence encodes CASSLRDSTSFGRGDTQYF.

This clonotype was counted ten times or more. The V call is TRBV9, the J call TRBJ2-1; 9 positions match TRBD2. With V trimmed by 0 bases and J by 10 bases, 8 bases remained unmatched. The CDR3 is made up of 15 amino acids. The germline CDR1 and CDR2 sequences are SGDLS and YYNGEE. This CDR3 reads CASSVEASGVGEQFF. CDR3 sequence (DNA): TGTGCCAGCAGCGTAGAGGCTAGCGGGGTCGGGGAGCAGTTCTTC.

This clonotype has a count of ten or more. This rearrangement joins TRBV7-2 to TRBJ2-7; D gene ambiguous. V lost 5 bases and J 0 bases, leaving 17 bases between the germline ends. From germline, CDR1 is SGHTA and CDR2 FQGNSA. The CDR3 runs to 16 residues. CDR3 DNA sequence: TGTGCCAGCAGCCAAGGAAGGGCCATAGCCTCCTACGAGCAGTACTTC. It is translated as CASSQGRAIASYEQYF.

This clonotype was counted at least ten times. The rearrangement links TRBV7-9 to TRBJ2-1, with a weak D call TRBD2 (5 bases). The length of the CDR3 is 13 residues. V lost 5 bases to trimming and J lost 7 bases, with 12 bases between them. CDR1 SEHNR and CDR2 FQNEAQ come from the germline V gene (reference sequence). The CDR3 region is CASSGGYDNEQFF. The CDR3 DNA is TGTGCCAGCAGCGGCGGGTACGATAATGAGCAGTTCTTC.

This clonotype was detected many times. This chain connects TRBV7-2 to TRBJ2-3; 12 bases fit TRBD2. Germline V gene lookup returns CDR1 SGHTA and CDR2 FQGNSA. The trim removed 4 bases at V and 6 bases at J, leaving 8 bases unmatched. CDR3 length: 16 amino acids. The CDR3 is CASSSTSGGFRDTQYF. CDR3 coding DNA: TGTGCCAGCAGCTCAACTAGCGGGGGGTTCAGGGATACGCAGTATTTT. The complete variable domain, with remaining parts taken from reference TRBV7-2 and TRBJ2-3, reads GAGVSQSPSNKVTEKGKDVELRCDPISGHTALYWYRQSLGQGLEFLIYFQGNSAPDKSGLPSDRFSAERTGGSVSTLTIQRTQQEDSAVYLCASSSTSGGFRDTQYFGPGTRLTVL.

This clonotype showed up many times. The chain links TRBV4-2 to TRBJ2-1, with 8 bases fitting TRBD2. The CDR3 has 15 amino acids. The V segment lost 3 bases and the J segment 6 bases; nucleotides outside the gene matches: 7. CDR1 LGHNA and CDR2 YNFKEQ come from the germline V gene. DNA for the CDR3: TGTGCCAGCAGCCATGAGCGGGGGAGAAGCAATGAGCAGTTCTTC. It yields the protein CASSHERGRSNEQFF.

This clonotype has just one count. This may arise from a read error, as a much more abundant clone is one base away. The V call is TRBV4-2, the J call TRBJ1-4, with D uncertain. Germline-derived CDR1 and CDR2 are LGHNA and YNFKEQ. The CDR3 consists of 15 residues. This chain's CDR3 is CASSQDVYDWEKLSF. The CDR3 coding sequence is TGTGCCAGCAGCCAAGATGTGTACGATTGGGAAAAACTGTCTTTT.